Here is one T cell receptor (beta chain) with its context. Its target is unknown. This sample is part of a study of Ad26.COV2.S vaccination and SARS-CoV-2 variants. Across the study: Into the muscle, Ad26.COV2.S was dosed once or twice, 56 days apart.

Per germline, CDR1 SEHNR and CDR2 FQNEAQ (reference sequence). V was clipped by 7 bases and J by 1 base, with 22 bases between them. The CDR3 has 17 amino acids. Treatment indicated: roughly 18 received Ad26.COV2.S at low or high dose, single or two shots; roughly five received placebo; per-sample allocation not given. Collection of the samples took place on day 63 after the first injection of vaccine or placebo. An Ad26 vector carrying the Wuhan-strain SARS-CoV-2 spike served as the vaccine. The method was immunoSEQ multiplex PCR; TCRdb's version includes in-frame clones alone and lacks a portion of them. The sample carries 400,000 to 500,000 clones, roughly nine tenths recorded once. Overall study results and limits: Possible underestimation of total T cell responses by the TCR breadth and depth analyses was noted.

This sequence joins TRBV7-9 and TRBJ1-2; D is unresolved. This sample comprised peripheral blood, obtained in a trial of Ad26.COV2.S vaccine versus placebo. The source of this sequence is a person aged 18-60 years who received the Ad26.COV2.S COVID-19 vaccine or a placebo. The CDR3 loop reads CASKGPGGKLNNYGYTF. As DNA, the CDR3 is TGTGCCAGCAAGGGCCCCGGTGGAAAGCTTAATAACTATGGCTACACCTTC.